These 8 T cell receptor beta chains came from one sample sequenced in a study of T cell changes during pregnancy in multiple sclerosis. Profiling relied on immunoSEQ multiplex PCR, and the TCRdb table lists in-frame clones only, not all of them. The sample shows roughly 31,000 clones, 85% to 90% of them seen only once. Specimen: CD8+ T cells from peripheral blood mononuclear cells, collected before pregnancy. Source of these receptors: a female donor with multiple sclerosis, enrolled in a pregnancy study.

This clone is deemed medium-sized. The rearrangement links TRBV5-1 to TRBJ2-7; 9 bases map to TRBD1. The germline V gene has CDR1 SGHRS and CDR2 YFSETQ. After removal of 4 bases from V and 0 bases from J, the junction contained 8 bases not matched to a gene. There are 16 residues in the CDR3. CDR3 coding DNA: TGCGCCAGCAGCCCCGCCGGGACAGGGAACTCCTACGAGCAGTACTTC. Translation: CASSPAGTGNSYEQYF.

For the CDR3, the DNA is TGCGCCAGCAGCCACTCGGTTACTAGCGGGGGCCTCCTTGATGAGCAGTTCTTC. The encoded protein is CASSHSVTSGGLLDEQFF. This chain joins TRBV4-3 and TRBJ2-1, with 11 bases matching TRBD2. The CDR3 is 18 residues long. CDR1 is LGHNA and CDR2 is YSLEER in the germline V gene. Trimming cost V 3 bases and J 8 bases; bases outside gene matches: 15.

This chain joins TRBV4-3 and TRBJ1-1; tentatively, D is TRBD1 (5 bases). The CDR3 is 13 amino acids. V lost 0 bases to trimming and J lost 5 bases, with 7 bases between them. Germline V gives CDR1 LGHNA, CDR2 YSLEER. This CDR3 reads CASSQDGGTEAFF. The CDR3 coding sequence is TGCGCCAGCAGCCAAGATGGGGGGACTGAAGCTTTCTTT.

The CDR3 spells CASSIGRDTPFF. DNA for the CDR3: TGTGCCAGTAGTATAGGTAGAGACACGCCGTTCTTC. The rearrangement joins TRBV19 to TRBJ2-1, with D unresolved. Germline-derived CDR1 and CDR2 are LNHDA and SQIVND (reference sequence). CDR3 size: 12 residues. With 1 base removed from V and 15 bases from J, the gap between germline ends came to 13 bases.

The sample holds one count of this clone. The J gene is TRBJ2-1, the V gene TRBV28, with TRBD1 matching 7 bases. This CDR3 comprises 16 residues. The V segment lost 6 bases and the J segment 2 bases; nucleotides outside the gene matches: 10. The germline V gene encodes CDR1 MDHEN and CDR2 SYDVKM. CDR3 nucleotide sequence: TGTGCCAGCAGCCGTGAACAGGGGAGTCCCTACAATGAGCAGTTCTTC. It specifies CASSREQGSPYNEQFF.

V usage is TRBV7-9 and J usage is TRBJ2-7; possible D gene TRBD2, 5 bases. Trimming pared 1 base from V and 3 bases from J, leaving 10 bases between. Germline loops: CDR1 SEHNR, CDR2 FQNEAQ (reference sequence). The CDR3 contains 14 residues. CDR3 nucleotide sequence: TGTGCCAGCAGCTTAGTGGTCCGGGACTACGAGCAGTACTTC. This codes for CASSLVVRDYEQYF. The variable domain in full, completed from reference TRBV7-9 and TRBJ2-7, reads DTGVSQNPRHKITKRGQNVTFRCDPISEHNRLYWYRQTLGQGPEFLTYFQNEAQLEKSRLLSDRFSAERPKGSFSTLEIQRTEQGDSAMYLCASSLVVRDYEQYFGPGTRLTVT.

With respect to this clone: The sample contains more than one DNA sequence encoding this CDR3. J is TRBJ1-2 and V is TRBV6-5; the match to TRBD1 covers 9 bases. The CDR3 is 14 amino acids. In germline, CDR1 is MNHEY, CDR2 SVGAGI. V gave up 0 bases and J gave up 5 bases; unmatched junction bases: 1. The chain's CDR3 is CASSYSDRGYGYTF. CDR3 nucleotide sequence: TGTGCCAGCAGTTACTCCGACAGGGGGTATGGCTACACCTTC.

The V and J genes are TRBV5-6 and TRBJ1-2; possibly TRBD1 for D (5 bases). The V gene's germline CDR1 is SGHDT and CDR2 YYEEEE. This CDR3 spans 12 amino acids. The V end was cut by 3 bases, the J end by 8 bases, with 11 bases between. The DNA of the CDR3 is TGTGCCAGCAGCTGGGGGGATCGGGGCTACACCTTC. It is translated as CASSWGDRGYTF.